This T cell receptor (beta chain) emerged from a study of blood T cell repertoires in COVID-19. Study overall: Material from acute and convalescent COVID-19 was sourced from the United States, Italy and Spain. Nucleic acid was either cDNA or gDNA, and it came from T cells, B-cell-depleted T cells, or PBMCs.

Looked up from germline, CDR1 is SQVTM and CDR2 is ANQGSEA. The CDR3 contains 15 residues. Losses at the gene ends were 4 bases for V and 1 base for J; bases not matched to a gene: 4. Methods used by the authors: Reference gene primer amplification gave estimated nucleated cell counts. Libraries were prepared by immunoSEQ multiplex PCR; TCRdb keeps only in-frame clonotypes and omits some of them. V, J and clone size are taken as reported in that table, and D and trimming were inferred from the DNA itself. The sample holds 70,000 or so clones, 90% seen once. Sequenced material: peripheral blood. This chain links TRBV29-1 with TRBJ2-2; 9 bases are shared with TRBD2. The sequence came from a woman under 30 with acute or convalescent COVID-19. The CDR3 is CSVGLTSGNTGELFF. In DNA form, the CDR3 reads TGCAGCGTTGGACTGACTAGCGGGAACACCGGGGAGCTGTTTTTT.